This TCR beta chain derives from a study of blood T cell repertoires in COVID-19. As for the study in general: Collection of acute and convalescent COVID-19 samples took place in the United States, Italy and Spain. The analysed material was cDNA or gDNA that came from T cells, B-cell-depleted T cells, or PBMCs.

Original processing methods: Amplification of reference gene primers was used by the study to estimate nucleated cell counts. Here immunoSEQ multiplex PCR was the method, and the copy in TCRdb shows in-frame clones only, minus some. The DNA gave D and trimming, while V, J and clone size come from that table. The profile shows approximately 87,000 clones, 75% to 90% of them singletons. The source of this sequence is a man between 65 and 80 years old with active or convalescent COVID-19. The sample comprised peripheral blood.

Here the CDR3 DNA reads TGTGCCAGCAGCTTAGAGTTGCGCTACAATGAGCAGTTCTTC. It codes for CASSLELRYNEQFF. The chain carries TRBV7-9 and TRBJ2-1; D remains ambiguous. The CDR3 contains 14 residues. CDR1 SEHNR and CDR2 FQNEAQ come from the germline V gene (reference sequence). V dropped 1 base and J dropped 3 bases, with 7 bases sitting between them.